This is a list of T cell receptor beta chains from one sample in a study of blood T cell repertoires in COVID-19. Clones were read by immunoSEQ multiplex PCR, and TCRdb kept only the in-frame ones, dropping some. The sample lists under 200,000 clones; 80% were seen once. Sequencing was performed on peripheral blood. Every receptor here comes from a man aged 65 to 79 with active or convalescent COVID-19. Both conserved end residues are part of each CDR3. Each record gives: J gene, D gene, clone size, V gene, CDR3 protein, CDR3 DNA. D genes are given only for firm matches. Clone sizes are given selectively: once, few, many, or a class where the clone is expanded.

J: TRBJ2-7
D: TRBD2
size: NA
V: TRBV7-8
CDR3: CASSGTSGSSVYEQYF
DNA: TGTGCCAGCAGCGGGACTAGCGGGAGTAGCGTTTACGAGCAGTACTTC

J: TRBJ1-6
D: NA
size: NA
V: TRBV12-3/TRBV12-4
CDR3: CASSLNSPLHF
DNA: TGTGCCAGCAGTCTCAATTCACCCCTCCACTTT

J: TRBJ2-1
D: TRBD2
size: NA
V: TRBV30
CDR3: CAWSESSGRRGFRYNEQFF
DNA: TGTGCCTGGAGTGAATCTAGCGGGAGGAGAGGATTTAGGTACAATGAGCAGTTCTTC

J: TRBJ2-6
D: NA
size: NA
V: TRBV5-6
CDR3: CASAFATGANVLTF
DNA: TGTGCCAGCGCCTTCGCGACTGGGGCCAACGTCCTGACTTTC

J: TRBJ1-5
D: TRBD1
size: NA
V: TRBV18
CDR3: CASSETTGPGQPQHF
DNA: TGTGCCAGCTCAGAGACGACAGGGCCAGGTCAGCCCCAGCATTTT

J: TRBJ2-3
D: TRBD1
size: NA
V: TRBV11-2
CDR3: CASSSGGTTQYF
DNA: TGTGCCAGCAGCTCAGGGGGCACTACGCAGTATTTT

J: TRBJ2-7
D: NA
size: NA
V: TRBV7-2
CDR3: CASAKFERSSYEQYF
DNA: TGTGCCAGCGCTAAATTTGAAAGGAGCTCCTACGAGCAGTACTTC

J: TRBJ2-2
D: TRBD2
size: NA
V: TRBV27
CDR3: CASTINGLAVGGELFF
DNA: TGTGCCAGCACTATCAATGGACTAGCTGTAGGCGGGGAGCTGTTTTTT

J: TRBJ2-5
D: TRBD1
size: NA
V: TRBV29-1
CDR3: CSVEDLDGTGQETQYF
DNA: TGCAGCGTTGAAGATTTAGACGGGACAGGGCAAGAGACCCAGTACTTC

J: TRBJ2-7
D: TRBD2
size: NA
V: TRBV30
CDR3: CAWSVTGGSSYEQYF
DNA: TGTGCCTGGAGTGTCACGGGAGGAAGCTCCTACGAGCAGTACTTC

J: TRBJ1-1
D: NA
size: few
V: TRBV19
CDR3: CASSILGEAFF
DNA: TGTGCCAGTAGTATACTAGGAGAAGCTTTCTTT

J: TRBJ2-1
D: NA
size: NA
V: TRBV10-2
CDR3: CASSQAGAYNEQFF
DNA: TGCGCCAGCAGTCAAGCGGGCGCCTACAATGAGCAGTTCTTC

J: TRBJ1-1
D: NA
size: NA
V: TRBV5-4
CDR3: CASSLQRGTEAFF
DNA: TGTGCCAGCAGCTTGCAACGGGGAACTGAAGCTTTCTTT

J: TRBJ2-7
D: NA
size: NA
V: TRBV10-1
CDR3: CASSENQGYEQYF
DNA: TGCGCCAGCAGTGAGAATCAGGGGTACGAGCAGTACTTC

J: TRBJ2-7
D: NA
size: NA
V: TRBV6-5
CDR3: CASRPGSGNEQYF
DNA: TGTGCCAGCAGGCCCGGTTCAGGTAACGAGCAGTACTTC

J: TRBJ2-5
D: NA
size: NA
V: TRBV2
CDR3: CASSERGQTQYF
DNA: TGTGCCAGCAGTGAGCGGGGACAGACCCAGTACTTC

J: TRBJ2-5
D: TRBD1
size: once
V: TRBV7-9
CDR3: CASTYGQAQETQYF
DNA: TGTGCCAGCACCTACGGACAGGCCCAAGAGACCCAGTACTTC

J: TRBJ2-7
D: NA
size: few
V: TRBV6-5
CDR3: CASSYSKGVYEQYF
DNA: TGTGCCAGCAGTTACTCGAAGGGGGTCTACGAGCAGTACTTC

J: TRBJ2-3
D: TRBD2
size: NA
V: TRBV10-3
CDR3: CAIGRTREGDTQYF
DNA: TGTGCCATCGGAAGGACTAGAGAAGGAGATACGCAGTATTTT

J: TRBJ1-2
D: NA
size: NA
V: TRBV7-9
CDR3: CASSLGFNSGGITF
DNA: TGTGCCAGCAGCTTAGGTTTCAATTCGGGGGGGATCACCTTC

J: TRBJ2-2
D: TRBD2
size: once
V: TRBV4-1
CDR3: CASRLAGDAGELFF
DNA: TGCGCCAGCAGACTAGCGGGAGATGCCGGGGAGCTGTTTTTT

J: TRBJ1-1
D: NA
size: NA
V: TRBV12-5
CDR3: CASAQTGLKAFF
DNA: TGTGCTAGTGCTCAAACAGGGTTGAAAGCTTTCTTT

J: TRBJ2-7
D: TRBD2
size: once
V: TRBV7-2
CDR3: CASSLGPSGGIEQYF
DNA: TGTGCCAGCAGCTTAGGGCCTAGCGGGGGGATCGAGCAGTACTTC

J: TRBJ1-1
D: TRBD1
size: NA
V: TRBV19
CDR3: CASRDTGATNTEAFF
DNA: TGTGCCAGTAGAGACACAGGGGCGACGAACACTGAAGCTTTCTTT

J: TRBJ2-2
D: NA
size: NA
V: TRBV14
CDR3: CASSPSRGIKEAGELFF
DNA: TGTGCCAGCAGCCCTAGTCGGGGAATAAAGGAGGCCGGGGAGCTGTTTTTT

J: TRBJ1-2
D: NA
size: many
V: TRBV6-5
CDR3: CASSLSTITNYGYTF
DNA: TGTGCCAGCAGTCTCTCGACAATCACTAACTATGGCTACACCTTC

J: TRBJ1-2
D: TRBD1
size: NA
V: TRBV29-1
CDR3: CSVEGQGYGYTF
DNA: TGCAGCGTCGAGGGACAGGGGTATGGCTACACCTTC

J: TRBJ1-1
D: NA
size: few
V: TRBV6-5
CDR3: CASSYSYTNTEAFF
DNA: TGTGCCAGCAGTTACTCGTACACGAACACTGAAGCTTTCTTT

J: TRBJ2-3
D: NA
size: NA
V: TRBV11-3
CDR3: CASSHRGTDTQYF
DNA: TGTGCCAGCAGCCACCGGGGCACAGATACGCAGTATTTT